The next 32 T cell receptor beta chains were all read from a single sample in a study of T cells and Merkel cell carcinoma outcomes. Clones were sequenced by immunoSEQ multiplex PCR, and TCRdb holds only the in-frame ones, with some missing. The sample includes around 1,700 clones, approximately 90% of them seen just once. Sequences were obtained from tumor tissue from Merkel cell carcinoma. The origin of the receptors is a human donor with Merkel cell carcinoma.

Here the CDR3 reads CSATQDTQYF. DNA for the CDR3: TGCAGTGCCACGCAAGATACGCAGTATTTT. The chain joins TRBV20-1 to TRBJ2-3; D is unresolved. V was pared by 6 bases and J by 5 bases, with 6 bases between. The V gene's germline CDR1 is DFQATT and CDR2 SNEGSKA (reference sequence). The CDR3 sequence is 10 residues long.

The genes are TRBV13 and TRBJ2-1; D is unresolved. This CDR3 region has 16 residues. CDR1 and CDR2 from the germline V gene are PRHDT and FYEKMQ (reference sequence). V was pared by 0 bases and J by 3 bases, with 12 bases between. CDR3 coding DNA: TGTGCCAGCAGCTTAGGCGGTGCGCCCGGCTACAATGAGCAGTTCTTC. Its translation: CASSLGGAPGYNEQFF. The variable domain in full, with the rest retrieved from reference TRBV13 and TRBJ2-1, is AAGVIQSPRHLIKEKRETATLKCYPIPRHDTVYWYQQGPGQDPQFLISFYEKMQSDKGSIPDRFSAQQFSDYHSELNMSSLELGDSALYFCASSLGGAPGYNEQFFGPGTRLTVL.

This chain connects TRBV7-9 to TRBJ1-1, with D perhaps matching TRBD1 (5 bases). The V end lost 0 bases, the J end lost 1 base, and 12 bases lay between the germline ends. The CDR3 sequence is 16 residues long. Germline assignment: CDR1 SEHNR and CDR2 FQNEAQ (reference sequence). The CDR3 DNA follows: TGTGCCAGCAGCTTAGCGGGACTCAGGGAGAACACTGAAGCTTTCTTT. This sequence encodes CASSLAGLRENTEAFF. The entire variable domain, with the rest obtained from reference TRBV7-9 and TRBJ1-1, is as follows: DTGVSQNPRHKITKRGQNVTFRCDPISEHNRLYWYRQTLGQGPEFLTYFQNEAQLEKSRLLSDRFSAERPKGSFSTLEIQRTEQGDSAMYLCASSLAGLRENTEAFFGQGTRLTVV.

This clone was counted only a few times. The chain couples TRBV18 to TRBJ2-6; D gene unclear. The CDR3 sequence is 15 residues long. The germline V and J ends were trimmed by 2 bases and 2 bases, with 7 bases remaining between them. The germline CDR1 and CDR2 sequences are KGHSH and LQKENI. The DNA for the CDR3 is TGTGCCAGCTCACCAATGGGGACTGGGGCCAACGTCCTGACTTTC. This sequence encodes CASSPMGTGANVLTF.

The genes are TRBV7-9 and TRBJ2-7, with D perhaps TRBD2 (6 bases). The CDR3 length is 17 residues. Germline values: CDR1 SEHNR, CDR2 FQNEAQ (reference sequence). The V end lost 0 bases, the J end lost 7 bases, and 22 bases lay between the germline ends. As DNA, the CDR3 is TGTGCCAGCAGCTTAGCGGGACTTGGTATGGACCGGGGGGAGCAGTACTTC. It specifies CASSLAGLGMDRGEQYF.

The chain has TRBV5-1 and TRBJ2-3; D unresolved. In germline, CDR1 is SGHRS, CDR2 YFSETQ. The CDR3 sequence is 14 residues long. V dropped 2 bases and J dropped 2 bases, with 9 bases sitting between them. CDR3 DNA: TGCGCCAGCAGCTTAGGCAGCATCACAGATACGCAGTATTTT. Translation gives CASSLGSITDTQYF. Combining the CDR3 with reference TRBV5-1 and TRBJ2-3 gives the whole variable domain KAGVTQTPRYLIKTRGQQVTLSCSPISGHRSVSWYQQTPGQGLQFLFEYFSETQRNKGNFPGRFSGRQFSNSRSEMNVSTLELGDSALYLCASSLGSITDTQYFGPGTRLTVL.

This rearrangement joins TRBV5-1 to TRBJ1-2, with D unresolved. V was pared by 4 bases and J by 2 bases, with 12 bases between. The CDR3 loop spans 14 amino acids. Germline lookup yields CDR1 SGHRS and CDR2 YFSETQ. The CDR3 region has the DNA TGCGCCAGCAGCCCTTCTTTCGGAAACTATGGCTACACCTTC. Protein: CASSPSFGNYGYTF.

This clone has only one observation. The chain is built from TRBV2 and TRBJ1-2, with TRBD1 matching over 7 bases. The CDR3 runs 12 residues. The germline CDR1 and CDR2 sequences are SNHLY and FYNNEI. Losses at the gene ends were 9 bases for V and 5 bases for J; bases not matched to a gene: 6. CDR3 sequence (DNA): TGTGCCAGGCTCCAGGGGGGGTATGGCTACACCTTC. It yields the protein CARLQGGYGYTF. Variable domain in full (rest from reference TRBV2 and TRBJ1-2): EPEVTQTPSHQVTQMGQEVILRCVPISNHLYFYWYRQILGQKVEFLVSFYNNEISEKSEIFDDQFSVERPDGSNFTLKIRSTKLEDSAMYFCARLQGGYGYTFGSGTRLTVV.

This chain links TRBV7-9 with TRBJ2-1; D is tentatively TRBD1 or TRBD2 (5 bases each). Trimming shortened V by 4 bases and J by 13 bases, and 14 bases separated the two germline ends. This CDR3 comprises 12 residues. In germline, CDR1 is SEHNR, CDR2 FQNEAQ (reference sequence). The CDR3 region has the DNA TGTGCCAGCAGCTCTCCAGGGACCGACCAGTTCTTC. Translation gives CASSSPGTDQFF.

On this clone: An end of the junction differs from the germline gene, which may be a read error. The chain carries TRBV6-9 and TRBJ2-6; possibly TRBD2 for D (6 bases). The V gene's germline CDR1 is MNHGY and CDR2 SVAAGI. This CDR3 is 16 amino acids long. The CDR3 DNA follows: TGTGCCAGCAGTCATTCCCCGCGGGAACTGGACAACGTCCTGACTTTC. Its translation: CASSHSPRELDNVLTF.

The rearrangement links TRBV2 to TRBJ2-7; D gene uncertain. CDR1 and CDR2 (germline): SNHLY, FYNNEI. There are 13 residues in the CDR3. V lost 3 bases and J lost 6, with 12 bases in between. In nucleotides, the CDR3 is TGTGCCAGCAGTGAGCTGTCTCTATCCGAGCAGTACTTC. Its protein is CASSELSLSEQYF.

This rearrangement joins TRBV25-1 to TRBJ2-3; D call uncertain. Deletions cut 3 bases from V and 5 bases from J, with 12 bases between. This CDR3 has 14 residues. Germline loops: CDR1 MGHDK, CDR2 SYGVNS. The CDR3 nucleotides read TGTGCCAGCAGTGATCCTTTGGAAGGAGATACGCAGTATTTT. It yields the protein CASSDPLEGDTQYF.

This clone appeared once. The gene calls are TRBV5-4 and TRBJ2-5; D could derive from TRBD1 or TRBD2 (5 bases each). CDR1 and CDR2 (germline): SGHNT, YYREEE (reference sequence). V lost 2 bases and J lost 4, with 12 bases in between. The CDR3 runs to 14 residues. CDR3 protein: CASSFSRGAETQYF. The CDR3 bases are TGTGCCAGCAGCTTCTCCAGAGGGGCAGAGACCCAGTACTTC.

The V and J genes are TRBV10-3 and TRBJ1-4, with TRBD1 matching over 10 bases. The CDR3 spans 15 residues. J lost 8 bases, V lost 5 bases, and 8 bases had no gene match. Germline assignment: CDR1 ENHRY and CDR2 SYGVKD. CDR3 protein: CAISQTGGQGEKLFF. The CDR3 region has the DNA TGTGCCATCAGTCAGACAGGGGGCCAGGGAGAAAAACTGTTTTTT.

The rearrangement links TRBV4-3 to TRBJ2-7; 12 nucleotides match TRBD2. CDR1 LGHNA and CDR2 YSLEER come from the germline V gene. V lost 0 bases to trimming and J lost 5 bases; unmatched junction nucleotides: 2. CDR3 size: 15 residues. CDR3 region: CASSQETSGGHEQYF. Written as DNA, the CDR3 is TGCGCCAGCAGCCAAGAGACTAGCGGGGGCCACGAGCAGTACTTC.

CDR3 DNA sequence: TGCAGCGTTGAATTTACTGAAGCTTTCTTT. Translation: CSVEFTEAFF. The chain joins TRBV29-1 to TRBJ1-1; D remains ambiguous. The length of the CDR3 is 10 residues. With 2 bases removed from V and 5 bases from J, the gap between germline ends came to 3 bases. Germline V CDR1 and CDR2: SQVTM, ANQGSEA.

The chain combines TRBV7-2 with TRBJ2-7; D not resolved. Looked up from germline, CDR1 is SGHTA and CDR2 is FQGNSA. The CDR3 totals 15 residues. V was pared by 2 bases and J by 3 bases, with 14 bases between. CDR3 bases: TGTGCCAGCAGCTTATCCCCCCACGGAAGCTACGAGCAGTACTTC. Residues: CASSLSPHGSYEQYF.

The chain couples TRBV16 to TRBJ1-2; D is ambiguous. V gave up 0 bases and J gave up 4 bases, with 12 bases separating them. Germline V gene data show CDR1 as KGHSY and CDR2 as FQNENV. The CDR3 length is 15 residues. The DNA of the CDR3 is TGTGCCAGCAGCCAATCGAGCAGGCCCTCCTATGGCTACACCTTC. Protein product: CASSQSSRPSYGYTF.

This sequence joins TRBV5-1 and TRBJ2-1, with 8 bases lining up with TRBD2. Germline assignment: CDR1 SGHRS and CDR2 YFSETQ. The CDR3 has 16 residues. V trimming: 2 bases; J trimming: 1 base; junction bases outside the gene matches: 5. The CDR3: CASSLGLAVSYNEQFF. DNA of the CDR3: TGCGCCAGCAGCTTAGGACTAGCAGTTTCCTACAATGAGCAGTTCTTC.

The chain has TRBV9 and TRBJ1-1, with D unresolved. V was clipped by 3 bases and J by 0 bases, with 15 bases between them. This CDR3 has 16 residues. The V gene's germline CDR1 is SGDLS and CDR2 YYNGEE. CDR3 loop: CASSATSDPMNTEAFF. In DNA, the CDR3 is TGTGCCAGCAGCGCGACCTCGGACCCAATGAACACTGAAGCTTTCTTT.

In this sample, this clone turned up a few times. The chain recombines TRBV7-2 with TRBJ2-1; 13 nucleotides agree with TRBD2. The CDR3 is 15 residues long. Germline trimming cut 5 bases from V and 10 bases from J; bases unmatched to any gene: 8. Germline V CDR1 and CDR2: SGHTA, FQGNSA. The CDR3 here is CASSHTSGGAEEQFF. In nucleotides, the CDR3 is TGTGCCAGCAGCCATACTAGCGGGGGGGCCGAAGAGCAGTTCTTC.

This rearrangement joins TRBV29-1 to TRBJ2-7; 8 bases fit TRBD1. In germline, CDR1 is SQVTM, CDR2 ANQGSEA. CDR3 length: 15 residues. The trim removed 4 bases at V and 0 bases at J, leaving 8 bases unmatched. CDR3 coding DNA: TGCAGCGTTGTCCCGACAGGGGTGAGCTCCTACGAGCAGTACTTC. This translates into CSVVPTGVSSYEQYF.

J is TRBJ2-7 and V is TRBV18; 10 bases match TRBD1. The CDR3 is 15 amino acids. The junction had 4 bases not matched to a gene; V was cut back by 3 bases and J by 2 bases. Germline lookup yields CDR1 KGHSH and CDR2 LQKENI. CDR3 sequence reads: CASSPWTGGTYEQYF. CDR3 sequence (DNA): TGTGCCAGCTCACCCTGGACAGGGGGGACCTACGAGCAGTACTTC.

This clone has more than one count but fewer than ten. V and J are TRBV25-1 and TRBJ1-1; 9 nucleotides align to TRBD1. The germline CDR1 and CDR2 sequences are MGHDK and SYGVNS. The CDR3 extends over 15 amino acids. The junction had 6 bases not matched to a gene; V was cut back by 3 bases and J by 4 bases. CDR3 bases: TGTGCCAGCAGTGATTCCACAGGGGGCGGCACTGAAGCTTTCTTT. This sequence encodes CASSDSTGGGTEAFF.

V usage is TRBV14 and J usage is TRBJ2-3; D might be TRBD1 (5 bases). The V end was cut by 4 bases, the J end by 0 bases, with 11 bases between. The CDR3 is 15 residues long. Germline-derived CDR1 and CDR2 are SGHDN and FVKESK. This CDR3 reads CASSPLGLSTDTQYF. CDR3 in DNA: TGTGCCAGCAGCCCTCTGGGGCTGAGCACAGATACGCAGTATTTT. The complete variable domain, with remaining parts taken from reference TRBV14 and TRBJ2-3, reads EAGVTQFPSHSVIEKGQTVTLRCDPISGHDNLYWYRRVMGKEIKFLLHFVKESKQDESGMPNNRFLAERTGGTYSTLKVQPAELEDSGVYFCASSPLGLSTDTQYFGPGTRLTVL.

The J gene is TRBJ1-3, the V gene TRBV7-9, with a tentative D call TRBD1 (5 bases). This CDR3 has 16 amino acids. CDR1 is SEHNR and CDR2 is FQNEAQ in the germline V gene (reference sequence). Trimming took off 2 bases at V and 2 bases at J, with 13 bases between the two ends. CDR3 amino acids: CASSLMGLAAGNTIYF. In nucleotides, the CDR3 is TGTGCCAGCAGCTTAATGGGGCTTGCTGCTGGAAACACCATATATTTT.

The genes are TRBV7-9 and TRBJ1-5, with TRBD1 identical over 9 bases. The CDR3 is 15 residues long. J was trimmed by 7 bases and V by 6 bases; bases with no gene match: 10. Germline V lookup: CDR1 SEHNR, CDR2 FQNEAQ (reference sequence). The DNA of the CDR3 is TGTGCCAGCAGTTCTACAGGGGGCGGGAGCCAGCCCCAGCATTTT. This sequence encodes CASSSTGGGSQPQHF. Complete variable domain (other parts from reference TRBV7-9 and TRBJ1-5): DTGVSQNPRHKITKRGQNVTFRCDPISEHNRLYWYRQTLGQGPEFLTYFQNEAQLEKSRLLSDRFSAERPKGSFSTLEIQRTEQGDSAMYLCASSSTGGGSQPQHFGDGTRLSIL.

The CDR3 DNA reads as TGTGCCAGCAGCGAAAGGGAGTATAATTCACCCCTCCACTTT. This encodes CASSEREYNSPLHF. This chain joins TRBV9 and TRBJ1-6; no clear D. This CDR3 is 14 amino acids long. In germline, CDR1 is SGDLS, CDR2 YYNGEE. The germline V and J ends were trimmed by 3 bases and 4 bases, with 8 bases remaining between them. Supplemented by reference TRBV9 and TRBJ1-6, the full variable domain reads DSGVTQTPKHLITATGQRVTLRCSPRSGDLSVYWYQQSLDQGLQFLIQYYNGEERAKGNILERFSAQQFPDLHSELNLSSLELGDSALYFCASSEREYNSPLHFGNGTRLTVT.

Here the CDR3 DNA reads TGTGCCAGTAGGTCGGGACAGGGGGCGGGTTATGAGCAGTTCTTC. Its translation: CASRSGQGAGYEQFF. The rearrangement joins TRBV19 to TRBJ2-1; 12 bases match TRBD1. J lost 8 bases, V lost 6 bases, and 8 bases had no gene match. Per the germline V gene, CDR1 is LNHDA and CDR2 is SQIVND (reference sequence). CDR3 size: 15 residues.

The sample holds one count of this clone. This sequence joins TRBV9 and TRBJ2-1, with D possibly matching TRBD2 (6 bases). The CDR3 loop spans 14 amino acids. Per the germline V gene, CDR1 is SGDLS and CDR2 is YYNGEE. V lost 6 bases and J lost 8, with 18 bases in between. In DNA form, the CDR3 reads TGTGCCAGCACCCGGGGGACTTCCTTAGATGAGCAGTTCTTC. Its protein is CASTRGTSLDEQFF.

This clone was picked up a small number of times. The genes are TRBV7-9 and TRBJ2-1; 9 bases match TRBD2. CDR3 length equals 19 residues. With 5 bases clipped from V and 2 bases from J, the junction kept 16 bases outside the gene matches. Germline V CDR1 and CDR2: SEHNR, FQNEAQ (reference sequence). Here the CDR3 DNA reads TGTGCCAGCAGCCACGCGGGGCTAGCGGGGCTCTGGGCCTACAATGAGCAGTTCTTC. Protein: CASSHAGLAGLWAYNEQFF. The full variable domain, rest sourced from reference TRBV7-9 and TRBJ2-1, is DTGVSQNPRHKITKRGQNVTFRCDPISEHNRLYWYRQTLGQGPEFLTYFQNEAQLEKSRLLSDRFSAERPKGSFSTLEIQRTEQGDSAMYLCASSHAGLAGLWAYNEQFFGPGTRLTVL.

The chain is built from TRBV19 and TRBJ2-1, with unresolved D. The CDR3 spans 12 residues. Per germline, CDR1 LNHDA and CDR2 SQIVND (reference sequence). Trimming took 5 bases from V and 4 from J, leaving 6 bases between them. The CDR3 sequence is CASSQRYNEQFF. CDR3 DNA: TGTGCCAGTAGTCAAAGATACAATGAGCAGTTCTTC.